This is a list of T cell receptor beta chains from one sample in a study of T cell repertoires in aging, cancer and after chemotherapy. TCRdb recomputed calls from the multiplex PCR reads with MiXCR, one row per CDR3 protein. The table has several thousand distinct CDR3 sequences, 50% to 55% seen once; the top ten hold about 3.3%. The sequenced sample was blood. All receptors derive from a human donor with a solid tumor. The CDR3 runs from the conserved cysteine through the conserved F or W. D genes are given only for firm matches. The size of a clone is reported for some rows only, either as once, few or many, or as a class for expanded clones.

D gene	J gene	clone size	V gene	CDR3 DNA	CDR3 protein
.	TRBJ2-1	.	TRBV6-2/TRBV6-3	TGTGCCAGCAGTTACGGTCTAGAAGTACCCCACCCAGTCTTC	CASSYGLEVPHPVF
.	TRBJ2-2	.	TRBV20-1	TGCAGTGCTAGGGCGGGGAGGGAGCTGTTTTTT	CSARAGRELFF
TRBD2	TRBJ2-5	.	TRBV20-1	TGCAGTGCTACTGCGGGAGAGGGAGAGACCCAGTACTTC	CSATAGEGETQYF
.	TRBJ2-3	.	TRBV4-1	TGCGCCAGCAGCCTTAAGAGCGGGGATACGCAGTATTTT	CASSLKSGDTQYF
.	TRBJ1-4	once	TRBV4-2	TGTGCCAGCAGTCGCCGGGCTCAAGATGGTGAAAAACTGTTTTTT	CASSRRAQDGEKLFF
.	TRBJ2-2	.	TRBV4-3	TGCGCCAGCAGCCCCAGCGACTTCCACACCGGGGAGCTGTTTTTT	CASSPSDFHTGELFF
.	TRBJ1-6	.	TRBV4-3	TGCGCCAGCAGCCAAGAGACAGTAGGATCACCCCTCCACTTT	CASSQETVGSPLHF
.	TRBJ1-2	.	TRBV27	TGTGCCAGCCGTGCCGTCGGGGCTAACTATGGCTACACCTTC	CASRAVGANYGYTF
.	TRBJ2-7	few	TRBV7-2	TGTGCCAGCAGCTTAGAGGGGCGCTTCCCCGGGGACGAGCAGTACTTC	CASSLEGRFPGDEQYF
TRBD2	TRBJ2-3	.	TRBV10-3	TGTGCCACAGGGGCCCTAGCGGGAACCACAGATACGCAGTATTTT	CATGALAGTTDTQYF
.	TRBJ2-2	.	TRBV30	TGTGCCTGGAGTTCCCGCGGCCGCCGAATCACCGGGGAGCTGTTTTTT	CAWSSRGRRITGELFF
.	TRBJ1-5	.	TRBV20-1	TGCAGTGCTAGAGATCCCCCAGGGCCAGGGCCCCAGCATTTT	CSARDPPGPGPQHF
.	TRBJ2-2	.	TRBV29-1	TGCAGCGCTCGGGCCCGGGAGAACACCGGGGAGCTGTTTTTT	CSARARENTGELFF
TRBD1	TRBJ1-2	.	TRBV7-2	TGTGCCAGCAGCTTAGACAGGGGGCTCTATGGCTACACCTTC	CASSLDRGLYGYTF
TRBD1	TRBJ1-6	.	TRBV29-1	TGCAGCGTTGAACCCCGACAGGGACCCGGTCTCTCCTATAATTCACCCCTCCACTTT	CSVEPRQGPGLSYNSPLHF
TRBD1	TRBJ2-7	once	TRBV28	TGTGCCAGCAGTACCTCGACAGGGGTGGGCGAGCAGTACTTC	CASSTSTGVGEQYF
TRBD2	TRBJ2-1	.	TRBV7-2	TGTGCTAGCAGACGGGGACTAGGGACTAGCGATGAGCAGTTCTTC	CASRRGLGTSDEQFF
.	TRBJ2-2	.	TRBV7-9	TGTGCCAGCAGCGCCCAGGCCTATGGGGAGCTGTTTTTT	CASSAQAYGELFF
TRBD1	TRBJ1-2	.	TRBV5-1	TGCGCCAGCAGCTTGATGGACAGGACCTCTAACTATGGCTACACCTTC	CASSLMDRTSNYGYTF
TRBD2	TRBJ2-1	.	TRBV5-5	TGTGCCAGCAGCTTAACTAGCGGGAGCCCTAGCTCCTACAATGAGCAGTTCTTC	CASSLTSGSPSSYNEQFF
.	TRBJ2-7	.	TRBV7-3	TGTGCCAGCAGCTCCCGCACCTACGAGCATTACTTC	CASSSRTYEHYF
.	TRBJ1-1	.	TRBV7-9	TGTGCCAGCATCTTAACGGAGACTGAAGCTTTCTTT	CASILTETEAFF
.	TRBJ2-7	.	TRBV7-9	TGTGCCAGCAGCCCCCTTGCGGGCGGCCCCAACGAGCAGTACTTC	CASSPLAGGPNEQYF
.	TRBJ2-5	once	TRBV24-1	TGTGCCACCAGTGACACTAAGGGGCTGGAGACCCAGTACTTC	CATSDTKGLETQYF
TRBD2	TRBJ2-3	once	TRBV20-1	TGCAGTGCTAGGAACACGGGACTAGCCCCAGATACGCAGTATTTT	CSARNTGLAPDTQYF
.	TRBJ2-3	.	TRBV9	TGTGCCAGCAGCGTATGCCGGAGATACACAGATACGCAGTATTTT	CASSVCRRYTDTQYF
.	TRBJ2-7	.	TRBV12-3/TRBV12-4	TGTGCCAGCAGTTTAGGCAGACAGGTTGACGAGCAGTACTTC	CASSLGRQVDEQYF
.	TRBJ1-1	.	TRBV20-1	TGCAGTGCTAGAGTCTCTGGTCCCCCGAACACTGAAGCTTTCTTT	CSARVSGPPNTEAFF
TRBD1	TRBJ1-3	.	TRBV5-4	TGTGCCAGCAGCAGACAGGGATCTGGAAACACCATATATTTT	CASSRQGSGNTIYF
.	TRBJ2-3	few	TRBV29-1	TGCAGCGCACAACCCCCCTTCGAGGCAGATACGCAGTATTTT	CSAQPPFEADTQYF
.	TRBJ2-3	.	TRBV30	TGTGCCTGGAGTTTTGGCGGAAACACAGATACGCAGTATTTT	CAWSFGGNTDTQYF
.	TRBJ2-5	.	TRBV30	TGTGCCTGGAGTGTATCCGAGACCCAGTACTTC	CAWSVSETQYF